The 9 T cell receptor beta chains listed next were all sequenced from one sample in a study of T cell responses to AZD1222 COVID-19 vaccine (dated by TCRdb to the early 2020s). Library preparation used the immunoSEQ multiplex PCR assay. TCRdb retrieved this table from immuneACCESS and kept in-frame rearrangements only. Not all clones are present; in checked studies, unresolved V genes account for under half, and no reason is known for the remainder. Here the sample has 180,000 or so clones; approximately 93% occur a single time. 1.7% of the sample comes from the top ten. The intended sense of this specimen's time point label: about 28 days (+/-7) after the second vaccine dose. Source: peripheral blood, taken 28 days after the second AZD1222 dose. Receptor source: an adult who received the AZD1222 COVID-19 vaccine.

The chain couples TRBV14 to TRBJ2-3, with TRBD2 identical over 9 bases. After removal of 4 bases from V and 1 base from J, the junction contained 0 bases not matched to a gene. CDR1 is SGHDN, CDR2 FVKESK, per germline. The CDR3 sequence is 14 residues long. CDR3 in DNA: TGTGCCAGCAGCCGGACTAGCGGCACAGATACGCAGTATTTT. This translates into CASSRTSGTDTQYF.

The chain has TRBV7-2 and TRBJ1-2; 7 positions agree with TRBD1. V was pared by 5 bases and J by 7 bases, with 7 bases of the junction left unmatched. The CDR3 consists of 13 residues. Germline CDR1 SGHTA, CDR2 FQGNSA. The CDR3 is CASSKTGLSGYTF. CDR3 bases: TGTGCCAGCAGCAAGACAGGGCTTAGTGGCTACACCTTC.

J is TRBJ1-5 and V is TRBV19; a weak D match, TRBD1 (6 bases). The CDR3 extends over 12 amino acids. Looked up from germline, CDR1 is LNHDA and CDR2 is SQIVND (reference sequence). With 6 bases removed from V and 4 bases from J, the gap between germline ends came to 7 bases. Here the CDR3 reads CASRQGNQPQHF. For the CDR3, the DNA is TGTGCCAGTAGACAGGGAAATCAGCCCCAGCATTTT.

V is TRBV6-5 and J is TRBJ2-7, with 8 bases fitting TRBD2. Unmatched junction bases numbered 9, after V lost 7 bases and J lost 4 bases. Germline V gives CDR1 MNHEY, CDR2 SVGAGI. The CDR3 contains 14 residues. The CDR3 loop reads CASTLGAGGYEQYF. DNA for the CDR3: TGTGCCAGCACCCTGGGGGCGGGGGGATACGAGCAGTACTTC.

V gene TRBV19 combines with J gene TRBJ1-2; 8 nucleotides match TRBD1. The germline gives CDR1 LNHDA, CDR2 SQIVND (reference sequence). The trim removed 5 bases at V and 2 bases at J, leaving 7 bases unmatched. The CDR3 extends over 15 amino acids. CDR3 in DNA: TGTGCCAGTAGTGTGGACAGGGCTTACAACTATGGCTACACCTTC. This codes for CASSVDRAYNYGYTF. Using reference TRBV19 and TRBJ1-2 for the parts outside the CDR3, the full variable domain is DGGITQSPKYLFRKEGQNVTLSCEQNLNHDAMYWYRQDPGQGLRLIYYSQIVNDFQKGDIAEGYSVSREKKESFPLTVTSAQKNPTAFYLCASSVDRAYNYGYTFGSGTRLTVV.

The DNA of the CDR3 is TGCAGTGCTAGTTCAGGGTTTAGCAATCAGCCCCAGCATTTT. It translates to CSASSGFSNQPQHF. The chain combines TRBV20-1 with TRBJ1-5; D is perhaps TRBD1 (5 bases). In germline, CDR1 is DFQATT, CDR2 SNEGSKA (reference sequence). This CDR3 spans 14 amino acids. The V end lost 3 bases, the J end lost 0 bases, and 9 bases lay between the germline ends.

Here the CDR3 reads CASSLRLAGSHNEQFF. CDR3 nucleotide sequence: TGTGCCAGCAGCTTAAGGCTAGCGGGATCCCACAATGAGCAGTTCTTC. The chain recombines TRBV7-9 with TRBJ2-1; 9 bases line up with TRBD2. The CDR3 has 16 residues. Germline CDR1 and CDR2: SEHNR and FQNEAQ (reference sequence). V was pared by 2 bases and J by 5 bases, with 7 bases of the junction left unmatched.

This chain links TRBV5-1 with TRBJ2-2, with a tentative D call TRBD2 (7 bases). The CDR3 has 16 amino acids. The V end lost 6 bases, the J end lost 4 bases, and 19 bases lay between the germline ends. CDR1 is SGHRS and CDR2 is YFSETQ in the germline V gene. CDR3 region: CASNREGGTSTGELFF. The CDR3, as DNA: TGCGCCAGCAACCGAGAGGGGGGGACCTCCACCGGGGAGCTGTTTTTT.

V usage is TRBV4-1 and J usage is TRBJ2-5; either TRBD1 or TRBD2 may fit D (5 bases each). Germline loops: CDR1 MGHRA, CDR2 YSYEKL. Trimming took off 1 base at V and 1 base at J, with 10 bases between the two ends. The CDR3 extends over 15 amino acids. In nucleotides, the CDR3 is TGCGCCAGCAGCCAAGTAGCGACAGTCCAAGAGACCCAGTACTTC. This encodes CASSQVATVQETQYF.